This T cell receptor beta chain appears in the sequencing data of a study of Graves' ophthalmopathy and Graves' hyperthyroidism. The authors amplified TCR beta CDR3 regions from RNA transcripts. Second-round multiplex PCR came after a first-round RT-PCR that employed HTBI primers. TCRdb reprocessed the multiplex PCR reads with MiXCR, giving one entry per CDR3 protein. The sample gives over 500,000 distinct CDR3 sequences, approximately 21% of which show up once; roughly 6.9% is in the top ten. The V gene end was trimmed by 0 bases and the J gene end by 2 bases; junction bases not matched to a gene: 5. This CDR3 region has 16 residues. Germline V gene lookup returns CDR1 SGHTA and CDR2 FQGNSA. Note on this clonotype: No antigen is known for it.

Study-level points and caveats: Sensitivity of approximately 88% and specificity of around 80% were achieved when a 13-signature model separated ophthalmopathy from stable hyperthyroidism.

The sequence derives from a woman aged 18 to 35 with stable Graves' hyperthyroidism. Some clones in this sample may be carry-over from other donors' samples. V and J are TRBV7-2 and TRBJ2-7, with 9 bases fitting TRBD2. The sequenced sample was peripheral blood. This CDR3 reads CASSLAAAGGPYEQYF. CDR3 nucleotides: TGTGCCAGCAGCTTAGCGGCTGCGGGAGGGCCCTACGAGCAGTACTTC.